What follows are 8 T cell receptor beta chains derived from one specimen sequenced in a study of T cells after yellow fever vaccination. A single record per CDR3 protein comes from TCRdb applying MiXCR to the 5' RACE reads. The table has 150,000 or so distinct CDR3 sequences, approximately 6.6% seen once; the top ten hold more than 0.6%. This specimen consisted of CD4+ T cells sorted from PBMCs, obtained 10 days after the yellow fever booster vaccination. The receptors here all came from a man aged 25 to 40 who received the YFV17D yellow fever vaccine.

This clonotype was picked up many times. The chain couples TRBV6-5 to TRBJ2-7; no reliable D call. CDR1 and CDR2 (germline): MNHEY, SVGAGI. Trimming pared 4 bases from V and 2 bases from J, leaving 12 bases between. The CDR3 has 14 amino acids. The CDR3 loop reads CASSSRRLPYEQYF. In nucleotides, the CDR3 is TGTGCCAGCAGTTCCCGACGGCTTCCCTACGAGCAGTACTTC.

This clonotype was picked up many times. CDR3 nucleotides: TGTGCCAGCAGCTTGGAGTCTACGGCTGAGCAGTTCTTC. This gives the protein CASSLESTAEQFF. The chain uses TRBV5-4 and TRBJ2-1; D is unresolved. With 0 bases removed from V and 9 bases from J, the gap between germline ends came to 10 bases. The CDR3 contains 13 residues. From germline, CDR1 is SGHNT and CDR2 YYREEE (reference sequence).

This clonotype showed up just a few times. V gene TRBV6-5 combines with J gene TRBJ2-2, with 11 bases identical to TRBD1. CDR3 size: 14 residues. Trimming at V came to 6 bases and at J to 7 bases, leaving 4 bases not matched to a gene. The V gene's germline CDR1 is MNHEY and CDR2 SVGAGI. CDR3 nucleotides: TGTGCCAGCAGAGGACAGGGGGCAATCGGGGAGCTGTTTTTT. Translating it yields CASRGQGAIGELFF.

This clonotype came up many times. The chain combines TRBV7-9 with TRBJ2-3; unclear D gene. The germline V gene encodes CDR1 SEHNR and CDR2 FQNEAQ (reference sequence). V was clipped by 4 bases and J by 2 bases, with 13 bases between them. The CDR3 covers 15 residues. CDR3 residues: CASSSLVGFTDTQYF. DNA for the CDR3: TGTGCCAGCAGCTCCCTGGTGGGATTCACAGATACGCAGTATTTT.

This clonotype was observed many times. The V gene is TRBV9, the J gene TRBJ2-7; no clear D gene. The V end was cut by 0 bases, the J end by 7 bases, with 11 bases between. This CDR3 has 13 residues. Germline V gene sequence: CDR1 SGDLS, CDR2 YYNGEE. For the CDR3, the DNA is TGTGCCAGCAGCGTAGATCTCGTCCGGGAGCAGTACTTC. It encodes CASSVDLVREQYF.

This clonotype was found many times. The chain recombines TRBV12-3 or TRBV12-4 with TRBJ2-2; no definite D call. The CDR3 consists of 15 residues. Trimming pared 5 bases from V and 1 base from J, leaving 11 bases between. The CDR3 DNA reads TGTGCCAGCAGTCCCGGACCTCAGAACACCGGGGAGCTGTTTTTT. Protein: CASSPGPQNTGELFF.

This clonotype was detected ten times or more. V gene TRBV29-1 combines with J gene TRBJ1-2, with 9 bases lining up with TRBD1. The CDR3 length is 11 residues. Looked up from germline, CDR1 is SQVTM and CDR2 is ANQGSEA. J was trimmed by 7 bases and V by 7 bases; bases with no gene match: 4. CDR3 sequence: CSERTGVGYTF. CDR3 bases: TGCAGCGAAAGGACAGGGGTTGGCTACACCTTC.

Ten or more counts support this clonotype. The CDR3: CASSRDRGGDEQFF. In DNA, the CDR3 is TGTGCCAGCAGTAGGGACAGGGGTGGGGATGAGCAGTTCTTC. The rearrangement joins TRBV2 to TRBJ2-1; 10 bases agree with TRBD1. Germline lookup yields CDR1 SNHLY and CDR2 FYNNEI. The V gene end was trimmed by 5 bases and the J gene end by 8 bases; junction bases not matched to a gene: 6. CDR3 length: 14 residues.